These T cell receptor beta chains were read from a single sample in a study of Ad26.COV2.S vaccination and SARS-CoV-2 variants. Repertoires were generated with immunoSEQ multiplex PCR, while TCRdb's copy carries only in-frame clones and drops some. The table includes hundreds of thousands of clones, around 89% detected once. Material: peripheral blood, obtained in a trial of Ad26.COV2.S vaccine versus placebo. These receptors all stem from a person between 18 and 65 years old who received the Ad26.COV2.S COVID-19 vaccine or a placebo. The CDR3 runs from the conserved cysteine through the conserved F or W. A D gene is named only where the DNA matches it firmly. Expanded clones are given a class, and other clones once, few, many or no size at all.

CDR3nt	CDR3aa	j_gene	d_gene	abundance	v_gene
TGTGCCAGTAGTATGGCGCGGACACTTCTTAACTATGGCTACACCTTC	CASSMARTLLNYGYTF	TRBJ1-2	.	.	TRBV19
TGTGCCAGCGGGGTCCCCAGCGGGGGGGCCTCCGCCTACAATGAGCAGTTCTTC	CASGVPSGGASAYNEQFF	TRBJ2-1	TRBD2	.	TRBV2
TGTGCCACAAGCCGGGACAGGGTCGAGACCCAGTACTTC	CATSRDRVETQYF	TRBJ2-5	TRBD1	.	TRBV19
TGTGCCAGCAGACCTACTAGCAGGGCCTACAATGAGCAGTTCTTC	CASRPTSRAYNEQFF	TRBJ2-1	.	.	TRBV11-2
TGCGCCAGCAGCATAAAAGAGACCCAGTACTTC	CASSIKETQYF	TRBJ2-5	.	.	TRBV5-1
TGTGCCAGCAGCGACAGGGGGCCAACCTACGAGCAGTACTTC	CASSDRGPTYEQYF	TRBJ2-7	TRBD1	.	TRBV27
TGTGCCAGCAGCTTAGACCCGGGCTACGAGCAGTACTTC	CASSLDPGYEQYF	TRBJ2-7	.	.	TRBV7-8
TGTGCCAGGAGGGCGCGGCCTCTCTCCTACGAGCAGTACTTC	CARRARPLSYEQYF	TRBJ2-7	.	.	TRBV10-3
TGTGCCTGGACCGAACCCTCGTTGGGTTCCTACGAGCAGTACTTC	CAWTEPSLGSYEQYF	TRBJ2-7	.	few	TRBV30
TGTGCCATCAGTGAGTCCAGGCTTTGGACAGGGGCCTACGAGCAGTACTTC	CAISESRLWTGAYEQYF	TRBJ2-7	TRBD1	.	TRBV10-3
TGTGCCAGTGCCATTGAGCCAGGATACAATGAGCAGTTCTTC	CASAIEPGYNEQFF	TRBJ2-1	.	.	TRBV25-1
TGTGCCAGCAGCCCCCCGGTTGAAGCTTTCTTT	CASSPPVEAFF	TRBJ1-1	.	.	TRBV7-9
TGTGCCAGCAGCTTGGATAGGAACACCATATATTTT	CASSLDRNTIYF	TRBJ1-3	.	.	TRBV5-4
TGTGCCAGCAGCCCACAGGGAAAGACCCAGTACTTC	CASSPQGKTQYF	TRBJ2-5	.	.	TRBV6-5
TGTGCCAGCAGCCAAGGCGGTGGCCCAACCGGAGGATCCAAAAACATTCAGTACTTC	CASSQGGGPTGGSKNIQYF	TRBJ2-4	.	.	TRBV3-1/TRBV3-2
TGTGCCACCAGTGCACGCAGGAACACCGGGGAGCTGTTTTTT	CATSARRNTGELFF	TRBJ2-2	.	.	TRBV24-1
TGTGCCAGCAGCCCTGCTACCAGCAATCAGCCCCAGCATTTT	CASSPATSNQPQHF	TRBJ1-5	.	few	TRBV6-2/TRBV6-3
TGTGCCACCAGCAACGGTTCGAGGGCCAATACTAATGGCTACACCTTC	CATSNGSRANTNGYTF	TRBJ1-2	.	.	TRBV15
TGTGCCAGCAGCTTGGGGGCCCCGAACACCGGGGAGCTGTTTTTT	CASSLGAPNTGELFF	TRBJ2-2	.	.	TRBV7-2
TGTGCCAGCAGTCTCCGGGACATCCATCAGCCCCAGCATTTT	CASSLRDIHQPQHF	TRBJ1-5	.	.	TRBV2
TGTGCCAGCAGCTTTCGCACGAACACCGGGGAGCTGTTTTTT	CASSFRTNTGELFF	TRBJ2-2	.	.	TRBV7-2
TGCGCCGGCCGGGACAAACTTTCCTACGAGCAGTACTTC	CAGRDKLSYEQYF	TRBJ2-7	.	.	TRBV10-1
TGTGCCAGCAGCGAGGGACTAGCGGGAGCGTACGAGCAGTACTTC	CASSEGLAGAYEQYF	TRBJ2-7	TRBD2	.	TRBV3-1/TRBV3-2
TGTGCCAGCAGCCAAGCGACAAGAACAGGGGGCGGACCAGATACGCAGTATTTT	CASSQATRTGGGPDTQYF	TRBJ2-3	TRBD1	.	TRBV4-2
TGTGCCAGTAGTATGGGCGGCCCTGGCTACACCTTC	CASSMGGPGYTF	TRBJ1-2	.	.	TRBV19
TGTGCCAGCAGTTTATCTTACACCGACACTGAAGCTTTCTTT	CASSLSYTDTEAFF	TRBJ1-1	.	once	TRBV27
TGTGCCAGCAGTGGAGACTACCGTGAACTCCACTTT	CASSGDYRELHF	TRBJ1-6	.	.	TRBV2
TGTGCCAGCAGCCAGGGGGGACAGAACTACGAGCAGTACTTC	CASSQGGQNYEQYF	TRBJ2-7	.	.	TRBV4-2
TGCGCCAGCAGCCCCCTGGGGCTAGCGGGAGGACGGAACACCGGGGAGCTGTTTTTT	CASSPLGLAGGRNTGELFF	TRBJ2-2	TRBD2	.	TRBV5-1
TGTGCCAGCAGCTTAGGGACCGTGGACAGGGCGACTCAGCCCCAGCATTTT	CASSLGTVDRATQPQHF	TRBJ1-5	TRBD1	.	TRBV7-6
TGTGCCAGCAGCTTTAACGAGCAAGAGACCCAGTACTTC	CASSFNEQETQYF	TRBJ2-5	.	.	TRBV7-8
TGCAGTGCTAGTGTGGATTCCTACGAGCAGTACTTC	CSASVDSYEQYF	TRBJ2-7	.	.	TRBV20-1
TGTGCCAGCAGCTTCCGGACAGTTGCAAGCAATCAGCCCCAGCATTTT	CASSFRTVASNQPQHF	TRBJ1-5	.	.	TRBV5-6
TGTGCCAGCAGGACAGGGACAGTGAACACTGAAGCTTTCTTT	CASRTGTVNTEAFF	TRBJ1-1	TRBD1	.	TRBV2
TGTGCCAGCAGTTCTTACACCGGGGAGCTGTTTTTT	CASSSYTGELFF	TRBJ2-2	.	.	TRBV27
TGTGCCAGCAGCGTAGAGGACTCAACGTACAGAAAAGGAAACACCATATATTTT	CASSVEDSTYRKGNTIYF	TRBJ1-3	.	.	TRBV9
TGTGCCTGGACCCCGGGGCGCTCACCCCTCCACTTT	CAWTPGRSPLHF	TRBJ1-6	.	few	TRBV30
TGCGCCAGCAGCCTTGGGACAGGGGGTCTCAATCAGCCCCAGCATTTT	CASSLGTGGLNQPQHF	TRBJ1-5	TRBD1	.	TRBV5-1
TGTGCCAGCAGCCTTAAGGCACGCGGCACGGGGGAGCAGTACTTC	CASSLKARGTGEQYF	TRBJ2-7	.	.	TRBV14
TGTGCCATCACTCCCACACAATCCTACGAGCAGTACTTC	CAITPTQSYEQYF	TRBJ2-7	.	.	TRBV10-3
TGTGCCTGGAGTGTAGCCCCCTTCTATGGCGATGAGCAGTTCTTC	CAWSVAPFYGDEQFF	TRBJ2-1	.	.	TRBV30
TGCGCCAGCAGTGGGATAGCCTTCCTTGGGGATACGCAGTATTTT	CASSGIAFLGDTQYF	TRBJ2-3	.	.	TRBV10-2
TGTGCCAGCAGTGGCCAGGGCTTCTCACCCCTCCACTTT	CASSGQGFSPLHF	TRBJ1-6	.	few	TRBV2
TGCGCCAGCAGCATTGGACAGGCCCGCACAGATACGCAGTATTTT	CASSIGQARTDTQYF	TRBJ2-3	TRBD1	.	TRBV5-1
TGTGCCAGTCATAGCGTGACGAACACCGGGGAGCTGTTTTTT	CASHSVTNTGELFF	TRBJ2-2	.	.	TRBV2
TGTGCCAGCAGCCTGGGGGGCCCTGCCTCCTCCTACGAGCAGTACTTC	CASSLGGPASSYEQYF	TRBJ2-7	.	once	TRBV9
TGTGCCAGCAGCCCGCCGCCTGCCTTCGAGCAGTACTTC	CASSPPPAFEQYF	TRBJ2-7	.	.	TRBV7-9
TGTGCCTGGAGATGGACAGGAAGCACAGATACGCAGTATTTT	CAWRWTGSTDTQYF	TRBJ2-3	TRBD1	.	TRBV30
TGTGCCACCAGTAGACAGGGAACCTCCTACAATGAGCAGTTCTTC	CATSRQGTSYNEQFF	TRBJ2-1	TRBD1	once	TRBV15
TGTGCCAGCAGCGTAGGGACAACCTTTAACTATGGCTACACCTTC	CASSVGTTFNYGYTF	TRBJ1-2	.	.	TRBV5-5
TGTGCCAGCAGCCCCGGCGGGGGGTTTTGGGGCTACACCTTC	CASSPGGGFWGYTF	TRBJ1-2	.	.	TRBV27
TGTGCCAGTAGTTCCGACTCGGGACAGATGAACACTGAAGCTTTCTTT	CASSSDSGQMNTEAFF	TRBJ1-1	TRBD1	.	TRBV19